This T cell receptor beta chain was profiled in a study of blood T cell repertoires in COVID-19. Background on the study: Researchers got acute and convalescent COVID-19 samples from the United States, Italy and Spain. PBMCs, B-cell-depleted T cells, or T cells provided the cDNA or gDNA that made up the material.

V lost 2 bases and J lost 3, with 10 bases in between. The CDR3 runs to 14 residues. The V gene's germline CDR1 is LGHDT and CDR2 YNNKEL (reference sequence). This table comes from immunoSEQ multiplex PCR, and its TCRdb copy is limited to in-frame clones, with some not included. The table has about 200,000 clones, over 75% seen once. Input material: peripheral blood. The chain couples TRBV3-1 (or the pseudogene TRBV3-2) to TRBJ2-5; D unresolved. The clonotype comes from a man over 45 with acute or convalescent COVID-19. CDR3 amino acids: CASSQPDKEETQYF. CDR3 nucleotide sequence: TGTGCCAGCAGCCAACCTGACAAGGAAGAGACCCAGTACTTC.